This T cell receptor (beta chain) was identified during a study of blood T cell repertoires in COVID-19. The overall study: COVID-19 samples, acute and convalescent, were from the United States, Italy and Spain.

V lost 3 bases to trimming and J lost 3 bases; unmatched junction nucleotides: 13. CDR3 length: 18 amino acids. Germline lookup yields CDR1 LGHDT and CDR2 YNNKEL (reference sequence). How the authors handled the data: The assay estimated nucleated cells by amplifying reference gene primers. Sequencing used immunoSEQ multiplex PCR; TCRdb keeps in-frame clones, though not all of them. V and J calls and clone size are copied from that table; D and trimming were computed from the DNA. The sample lists 200,000 to 250,000 clones; more than 80% were seen once. The sequence derives from a woman in her 30s with COVID-19, enrolled during active disease. What was sequenced was peripheral blood. J is TRBJ2-3 and V is TRBV3-1 (or the pseudogene TRBV3-2), with 9 bases that match TRBD1. The CDR3 reads CASSHDLGGTGWTDTQYF. CDR3 nucleotides: TGTGCCAGCAGCCACGATCTCGGAGGGACAGGGTGGACAGATACGCAGTATTTT.